The text below deals with one TCR beta chain. The antigen remains unidentified. Profiling relied on immunoSEQ multiplex PCR, and the TCRdb table lists in-frame clones only, not all of them. The sample comprises under 250,000 clones, 75% to 95% of which are singletons, and roughly 1% rests with the top ten. The data are from a study of cytomegalovirus exposure and HLA in healthy donors. Across the whole study: A later analysis reported the roughly 130 validation repertoires used the same platform as the 666 first-cohort repertoires.

Between the trimmed V and J ends, which lost 3 bases and 6 bases, there was a span of 19 bases. This CDR3 contains 16 residues. Germline CDR1 SGHTS, CDR2 YDEGEE. Findings and limits, study-wide: It was found in a later analysis that first-cohort TCR clusters tended to co-occur in the 120 validation repertoires. A few CMV-associated chains were confirmed in vitro to be specific for CMV antigens.

The receptor was derived from a woman between 18 and 30 years old in good health and CMV-seronegative. The gene calls are TRBV5-8 and TRBJ1-5, with a weak D call TRBD1 (6 bases). Sequencing was carried out using PBMCs. The CDR3 is CASSSRTVLSSQPQHF. CDR3 DNA sequence: TGTGCCAGCAGCTCCCGGACAGTTTTAAGTAGTCAGCCCCAGCATTTT.